Presented here are 24 T cell receptor beta chains from one specimen sequenced in a study of radiotherapy plus CTLA-4 blockade in lung cancer. TCRdb's table, derived via immunoSEQ multiplex PCR, lists solely in-frame clones and lacks some. The sample includes nearly 95,000 clones, around 83% seen only once; the top ten take about 25%. The sample in question was peripheral blood, obtained from a patient treated with radiotherapy plus ipilimumab. The receptors here all came from a human donor with non-small cell lung cancer that progressed on radiotherapy plus ipilimumab.

The V call is TRBV19, the J call TRBJ2-1, with D tentatively TRBD2 (7 bases). Germline CDR1 is LNHDA and CDR2 is SQIVND (reference sequence). V was trimmed by 10 bases and J by 5 bases, leaving 15 bases between them. The CDR3 totals 13 residues. CDR3: CATNRGTNNEQFF. The CDR3 DNA reads TGTGCCACCAATAGGGGGACTAACAATGAGCAGTTCTTC.

Concerning this clone: In the same sample, other DNA sequences code for this CDR3. This chain connects TRBV5-1 to TRBJ2-3; D is uncertain. The CDR3 sequence is 13 residues long. V was clipped by 4 bases and J by 0 bases, with 6 bases between them. Germline values: CDR1 SGHRS, CDR2 YFSETQ. This CDR3 is CASSPASTDTQYF. DNA for the CDR3: TGCGCCAGCAGCCCCGCTAGCACAGATACGCAGTATTTT.

The chain employs TRBV19 and TRBJ1-2; 9 nucleotides match TRBD1. Germline values: CDR1 LNHDA, CDR2 SQIVND (reference sequence). The CDR3 extends over 15 amino acids. The V and J ends lost 4 bases and 4 bases, in that order; junction bases with no gene match: 7. CDR3 bases: TGTGCCAGTAGTACAGCGGGACAGGGAGGCTATGGCTACACCTTC. It codes for CASSTAGQGGYGYTF. Complete variable domain (other parts from reference TRBV19 and TRBJ1-2): DGGITQSPKYLFRKEGQNVTLSCEQNLNHDAMYWYRQDPGQGLRLIYYSQIVNDFQKGDIAEGYSVSREKKESFPLTVTSAQKNPTAFYLCASSTAGQGGYGYTFGSGTRLTVV.

The rearrangement uses TRBV6-5 and TRBJ1-2; 10 nucleotides match TRBD1. V lost 5 bases to trimming and J lost 5 bases; unmatched junction nucleotides: 5. The length of the CDR3 is 14 residues. The germline CDR1 and CDR2 sequences are MNHEY and SVGAGI. The chain's CDR3 is CASSRGTGAYGYTF. CDR3 DNA sequence: TGTGCCAGCAGTAGGGGGACAGGGGCTTATGGCTACACCTTC.

The CDR3 is CASSLVVGEETQYF. In DNA, the CDR3 is TGTGCCAGCAGCTTAGTGGTGGGGGAAGAGACCCAGTACTTC. The rearrangement joins TRBV7-9 to TRBJ2-5; D possibly matches TRBD1 or TRBD2 (5 bases each). Germline CDR1 is SEHNR and CDR2 is FQNEAQ (reference sequence). V shed 1 base and J shed 3 bases, with 9 bases lying between them. This CDR3 has 14 amino acids.

In its sample, this clone was seen once. V is TRBV4-1 and J is TRBJ2-5; D gene uncertain. CDR3 length: 13 residues. Per the germline V gene, CDR1 is MGHRA and CDR2 is YSYEKL. The V and J ends lost 1 base and 6 bases respectively, with 9 bases between them. DNA for the CDR3: TGCGCCAGCAGCCAAGCCACCTGGAAGACCCAGTACTTC. Its protein is CASSQATWKTQYF.

This chain uses TRBV10-3 with TRBJ2-3, with D maybe TRBD2 (5 bases). CDR1 is ENHRY, CDR2 SYGVKD, per germline. V shed 3 bases and J shed 1 base, with 8 bases lying between them. The CDR3 extends over 14 amino acids. Written as DNA, the CDR3 is TGTGCCATCAGTGATCTCGGGGGCACAGATACGCAGTATTTT. Translating it yields CAISDLGGTDTQYF.

The sample holds a few counts of this clone. The rearrangement joins TRBV28 to TRBJ1-2; D is undetermined. The CDR3 runs to 14 residues. V lost 5 bases and J lost 4, with 14 bases in between. Germline V gene data show CDR1 as MDHEN and CDR2 as SYDVKM. The CDR3 is CASSEGRGSYGYTF. The DNA of the CDR3 is TGTGCCAGCAGTGAAGGTCGGGGAAGCTATGGCTACACCTTC.

J is TRBJ1-1 and V is TRBV5-4; the match to TRBD1 covers 8 bases. J gave up 8 bases and V 3 bases, and 3 bases lay outside the gene matches. CDR3 size: 12 residues. The germline CDR1 and CDR2 sequences are SGHNT and YYREEE (reference sequence). The CDR3 nucleotides are TGTGCCAGCAGCTACGACAGGGGCGAAGCTTTCTTT. Translating gives CASSYDRGEAFF.

The chain links TRBV7-6 to TRBJ1-1, with D unclear. Germline assignment: CDR1 SGHVS and CDR2 FNYEAQ. V shed 3 bases and J shed 2 bases, with 7 bases lying between them. The CDR3 spans 13 residues. CDR3 DNA sequence: TGTGCCAGCAGCTTTAGTGATAACACTGAAGCTTTCTTT. This translates into CASSFSDNTEAFF.

This chain connects TRBV9 to TRBJ2-3, with D perhaps matching TRBD2 (6 bases). Germline V gene sequence: CDR1 SGDLS, CDR2 YYNGEE. V shed 3 bases and J shed 0 bases, with 14 bases lying between them. This CDR3 contains 16 residues. CDR3: CASSARTGVSTDTQYF. DNA of the CDR3: TGTGCCAGCAGCGCTAGGACGGGGGTTAGCACAGATACGCAGTATTTT.

The table lists this clone with a count of one. The chain uses TRBV5-4 and TRBJ2-3; TRBD1 matches 7 bases. Trimming cost V 2 bases and J 9 bases; bases outside gene matches: 6. The CDR3 totals 13 residues. Germline V gives CDR1 SGHNT, CDR2 YYREEE (reference sequence). CDR3 protein: CASSFRDSETQYF. The CDR3 DNA reads TGTGCCAGCAGCTTCCGGGACAGTGAAACGCAGTATTTT.

This chain connects TRBV14 to TRBJ2-5, with D perhaps TRBD1 (5 bases). Trimming took 6 bases from V and 1 from J, leaving 15 bases between them. This CDR3 is 15 amino acids long. CDR1 and CDR2 from the germline V gene are SGHDN and FVKESK. This CDR3 is CASSVSWGGQETQYF. The CDR3 bases are TGTGCCAGCAGTGTATCTTGGGGCGGCCAAGAGACCCAGTACTTC.

This clone appeared once. This chain links TRBV9 with TRBJ1-3; possibly TRBD1 for D (5 bases). Between the trimmed V and J ends, which lost 0 bases and 0 bases, there was a span of 10 bases. This CDR3 spans 16 amino acids. CDR1 and CDR2 (germline): SGDLS, YYNGEE. In nucleotides, the CDR3 is TGTGCCAGCAGCGTAGAATGGGGCTACTCTGGAAACACCATATATTTT. Its translation: CASSVEWGYSGNTIYF. Together with reference TRBV9 and TRBJ1-3, the CDR3 gives the full variable domain: DSGVTQTPKHLITATGQRVTLRCSPRSGDLSVYWYQQSLDQGLQFLIQYYNGEERAKGNILERFSAQQFPDLHSELNLSSLELGDSALYFCASSVEWGYSGNTIYFGEGSWLTVV.

This clone was seen more than once but under ten times. The V and J genes are TRBV9 and TRBJ2-1; 10 bases agree with TRBD2. Losses at the gene ends were 4 bases for V and 3 bases for J; bases not matched to a gene: 7. CDR1 SGDLS and CDR2 YYNGEE come from the germline V gene. The CDR3 length is 16 residues. CDR3 region: CASSPLAGGRYNEQFF. The CDR3, as DNA: TGTGCCAGCAGCCCCTTAGCGGGAGGCCGCTACAATGAGCAGTTCTTC.

The chain links TRBV27 to TRBJ2-1; 10 bases map to TRBD2. Germline CDR1 reads MNHEY; CDR2 reads SMNVEV (reference sequence). J lost 7 bases, V lost 3 bases, and 12 bases had no gene match. This CDR3 is 17 amino acids long. CDR3 protein: CASSFYSGLATGNEQFF. CDR3 in DNA: TGTGCCAGCAGTTTCTATTCGGGACTAGCGACCGGTAATGAGCAGTTCTTC.

As to this clone: A read error may account for a junction end that differs from germline. The rearrangement uses TRBV20-1 and TRBJ2-5; TRBD1 aligns across 7 bases. The CDR3 is 11 amino acids. Germline values: CDR1 DFQATT, CDR2 SNEGSKA (reference sequence). The CDR3 loop is CSAYRGEAQYF. DNA for the CDR3: TGCAGTGCTTACAGGGGAGAGGCCCAGTACTTC.

A single count supports this clone. The chain carries TRBV6-1 and TRBJ2-2; no reliable D call. The germline gives CDR1 MNHNS, CDR2 SASEGT. This CDR3 is built from 15 residues. V was pared by 4 bases and J by 2 bases, with 11 bases between. The CDR3 sequence is CASSVRAINTGELFF. As DNA, the CDR3 is TGTGCCAGCAGTGTTCGGGCAATTAACACCGGGGAGCTGTTTTTT.

The V gene is TRBV18, the J gene TRBJ2-7; D is uncertain. The CDR3 sequence is 16 residues long. V was pared by 2 bases and J by 3 bases, with 17 bases between. From germline, CDR1 is KGHSH and CDR2 LQKENI. CDR3 in amino acids: CASSPGSRSANYEQYF. The CDR3 bases are TGTGCCAGCTCACCAGGGTCTAGGAGCGCGAACTACGAGCAGTACTTC. Drawing the rest from reference TRBV18 and TRBJ2-7, the complete variable domain is NAGVMQNPRHLVRRRGQEARLRCSPMKGHSHVYWYRQLPEEGLKFMVYLQKENIIDESGMPKERFSAEFPKEGPSILRIQQVVRGDSAAYFCASSPGSRSANYEQYFGPGTRLTVT.

The J gene is TRBJ1-5, the V gene TRBV5-1, with D perhaps matching TRBD1 (5 bases). CDR3 length: 15 amino acids. Germline V gene sequence: CDR1 SGHRS, CDR2 YFSETQ. The V end lost 0 bases, the J end lost 4 bases, and 11 bases lay between the germline ends. CDR3 bases: TGCGCCAGCAGCTTGGACGGGGGATTGAATCAGCCCCAGCATTTT. Its protein is CASSLDGGLNQPQHF.

The V and J genes are TRBV9 and TRBJ2-2; D gene unclear. This CDR3 comprises 14 residues. Trimming took 0 bases from V and 3 from J, leaving 6 bases between them. Germline V gives CDR1 SGDLS, CDR2 YYNGEE. As DNA, the CDR3 is TGTGCCAGCAGCGTAGTTGGTGACACCGGGGAGCTGTTTTTT. This codes for CASSVVGDTGELFF.

In its sample, this clone was seen a few times. The CDR3 loop reads CAIISSQGTGVTYEQYF. The CDR3 region has the DNA TGTGCCATCATATCCAGTCAAGGGACAGGGGTCACCTACGAGCAGTACTTC. The chain links TRBV2 to TRBJ2-7; 10 bases map to TRBD1. The V gene's germline CDR1 is SNHLY and CDR2 FYNNEI. Germline trimming cut 10 bases from V and 2 bases from J; bases unmatched to any gene: 17. The CDR3 is 17 amino acids. The full variable domain, with the rest looked up from reference TRBV2 and TRBJ2-7, is EPEVTQTPSHQVTQMGQEVILRCVPISNHLYFYWYRQILGQKVEFLVSFYNNEISEKSEIFDDQFSVERPDGSNFTLKIRSTKLEDSAMYFCAIISSQGTGVTYEQYFGPGTRLTVT.

This chain connects TRBV19 to TRBJ1-5; D perhaps matches TRBD1 (5 bases). CDR1 is LNHDA, CDR2 SQIVND, per germline (reference sequence). V lost 6 bases and J lost 1, with 10 bases in between. The CDR3 is 14 amino acids. CDR3 residues: CASRSRASNQPQHF. Here the CDR3 DNA reads TGTGCCAGTAGGTCCAGGGCGAGCAATCAGCCCCAGCATTTT.

The sample holds one count of this clone. CDR3 residues: CASSNRGGYTF. CDR3 sequence (DNA): TGTGCCAGCAGTAACAGGGGCGGCTACACCTTC. The chain joins TRBV6-1 to TRBJ1-2; 7 bases agree with TRBD1. The length of the CDR3 is 11 residues. Germline V gene sequence: CDR1 MNHNS, CDR2 SASEGT. The ends lost 5 bases at V and 8 bases at J; junction bases unmatched: 2.